What follows is one T cell receptor (beta chain) and its context. Its specificity is not known. This record comes from a study of T cell responses to AZD1222 COVID-19 vaccine. Data came from immunoSEQ multiplex PCR; TCRdb stores just in-frame clones and leaves some out. Of over 150,000 clones in the sample, around 88% were seen once. General study points: Vaccine-associated CD4 TCRs spanned spike, dominant at 160-218 and 743-854. Reports indicate that nearly half of spike-specific TCRs are directed at unmutated variant regions.

Germline CDR1 and CDR2: MNHNY and SVGAGI (reference sequence). The CDR3 is made up of 21 amino acids. The ends were cut back, 6 bases at V and 0 bases at J, with 30 bases in the middle. The rearrangement joins TRBV6-6 to TRBJ1-3, with a weak D call TRBD1 (5 bases). The source was peripheral blood, collected on day 0 of AZD1222 vaccination. The clonotype comes from an adult in good health. CDR3 sequence reads: CASSSLALHLRGYYSGNTIYF. In DNA, the CDR3 is TGTGCCAGCAGCTCGCTAGCCCTCCACCTACGGGGGTACTACTCTGGAAACACCATATATTTT.